The 8 T cell receptor beta chains below all came from one sample that was sequenced in a study of T-cell reconstitution after alpha-beta-depleted transplantation in children. Unique molecular identifiers tagged the TCRbeta library. TCRdb itself ran the PCR reads through MiXCR, one entry per CDR3 protein. This sample yields some 350,000 distinct CDR3 sequences, of which roughly 16% are seen a single time; approximately 44% belongs to the top ten. Sequenced material: PBMCs, mostly from graft donor cells, taken 360 days after TCRalphabeta/CD19-depleted stem cell transplant. The receptor source for this set is a male patient between 2 and 15 years old who had a stem cell transplant for acute lymphoblastic leukemia, so the T cells may come from the graft donor.

The CDR3 DNA reads TGTGCCAGCAGCTTAGAACTAGCGCACACCGGGGAGCTGTTTTTT. It is translated as CASSLELAHTGELFF. The chain employs TRBV11-2 and TRBJ2-2, with 7 bases fitting TRBD2. The junction had 1 base not matched to a gene; V was cut back by 0 bases and J by 3 bases. The CDR3 extends over 15 amino acids. Germline V gene sequence: CDR1 SGHAT, CDR2 FQNNGV.

This rearrangement joins TRBV20-1 to TRBJ1-2, with D possibly being TRBD1 (5 bases). The CDR3 is 10 amino acids. The germline CDR1 and CDR2 sequences are DFQATT and SNEGSKA (reference sequence). Trimming shortened V by 6 bases and J by 10 bases, and 12 bases separated the two germline ends. The CDR3 region has the DNA TGCAGTGCCCGTCGGGACGACTACACCTTC. Its translation is CSARRDDYTF.

This clonotype was seen a few times. The CDR3 coding sequence is TGTGCCAGCAGCCAAGAAAATAGCGCCTCTGGGGCCAACGTCCTGACTTTC. Protein: CASSQENSASGANVLTF. The gene calls are TRBV4-2 and TRBJ2-6, with a tentative D call TRBD2 (5 bases). Trimming took off 0 bases at V and 0 bases at J, with 9 bases between the two ends. The CDR3 totals 17 residues. Germline CDR1 and CDR2: LGHNA and YNFKEQ.

The CDR3 coding sequence is TGTGCCAGCAGCTATCCTTTACAGGGGGCGGGAACCGGGGAGCTGTTTTTT. Translating it yields CASSYPLQGAGTGELFF. J is TRBJ2-2 and V is TRBV12-3 or TRBV12-4, with TRBD1 identical over 9 bases. Trimming at V came to 6 bases and at J to 5 bases, leaving 13 bases not matched to a gene. The CDR3 covers 17 residues.

This clonotype was recorded a few times. The gene calls are TRBV28 and TRBJ2-2; the match to TRBD1 covers 7 bases. From germline, CDR1 is MDHEN and CDR2 SYDVKM. Trimming removed 6 bases from V and 8 bases from J; junction bases left unmatched: 6. This CDR3 is built from 13 residues. The CDR3 sequence: CASRSGGAGELFF. Here the CDR3 DNA reads TGTGCCAGCAGATCAGGGGGAGCGGGGGAGCTGTTTTTT.

This clonotype was picked up many times. The J gene is TRBJ2-3, the V gene TRBV28; TRBD1 aligns across 10 bases. Per germline, CDR1 MDHEN and CDR2 SYDVKM. CDR3 size: 16 residues. Losses at the gene ends were 7 bases for V and 3 bases for J; bases not matched to a gene: 10. CDR3 amino acids: CASKTGGAPGTDTQYF. CDR3 in DNA: TGTGCCAGCAAGACAGGGGGCGCCCCGGGAACAGATACGCAGTATTTT.

A few counts support this clonotype. The chain recombines TRBV7-2 with TRBJ2-2, with 7 bases aligning to TRBD1. V lost 5 bases, J lost 1 base, and 7 bases stayed unmatched. Germline loops: CDR1 SGHTA, CDR2 FQGNSA. The CDR3 length is 16 residues. The CDR3 region has the DNA TGTGCCAGCAGCCGCGACAGGGCCCAGAACACCGGGGAGCTGTTTTTT. It encodes CASSRDRAQNTGELFF.

This clonotype was observed many times. The rearrangement joins TRBV5-6 to TRBJ2-1, with 10 bases identical to TRBD1. V was clipped by 5 bases and J by 6 bases; unmatched bases: 5. Germline CDR1 reads SGHDT; CDR2 reads YYEEEE. This CDR3 spans 14 amino acids. In DNA form, the CDR3 reads TGTGCCAGCAGGGGACAGGGGATGGGCAATGAGCAGTTCTTC. This sequence encodes CASRGQGMGNEQFF.